This T cell receptor beta chain was obtained from a study of OX40 agonist ivuxolimab in advanced cancers. This CDR3 has 14 amino acids. The germline gives CDR1 MGHRA, CDR2 YSYEKL. V dropped 1 base and J dropped 2; count of bases not matched to a gene: 2. Sequencing used immunoSEQ multiplex PCR; TCRdb keeps in-frame clones, though not all of them. Counted here are around 19,000 clones, approximately 85% occurring once; the ten biggest clones make up approximately 60%. The receptor was derived from an adult with an advanced solid tumor such as melanoma, head and neck, liver or kidney cancer. The J gene is TRBJ2-7, the V gene TRBV4-1, with 7 bases matching TRBD2. Specimen: CD4+ or CD8+ T cells sorted from blood, collected in a trial of the OX40 agonist ivuxolimab. The CDR3 region is CASSQGGLTYEQYF. In DNA form, the CDR3 reads TGCGCCAGCAGCCAAGGGGGACTAACCTACGAGCAGTACTTC.